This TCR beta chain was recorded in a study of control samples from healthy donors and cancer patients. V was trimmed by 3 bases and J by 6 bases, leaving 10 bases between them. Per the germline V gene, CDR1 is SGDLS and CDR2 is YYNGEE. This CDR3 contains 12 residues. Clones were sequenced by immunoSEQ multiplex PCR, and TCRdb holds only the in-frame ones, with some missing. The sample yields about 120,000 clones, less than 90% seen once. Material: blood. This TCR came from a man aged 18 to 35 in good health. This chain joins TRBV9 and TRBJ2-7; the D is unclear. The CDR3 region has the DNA TGTGCCAGCAGCGGCGGTGTAGGCGAGCAGTACTTC. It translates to CASSGGVGEQYF. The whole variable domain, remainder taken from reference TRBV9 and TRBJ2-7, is DSGVTQTPKHLITATGQRVTLRCSPRSGDLSVYWYQQSLDQGLQFLIQYYNGEERAKGNILERFSAQQFPDLHSELNLSSLELGDSALYFCASSGGVGEQYFGPGTRLTVT.